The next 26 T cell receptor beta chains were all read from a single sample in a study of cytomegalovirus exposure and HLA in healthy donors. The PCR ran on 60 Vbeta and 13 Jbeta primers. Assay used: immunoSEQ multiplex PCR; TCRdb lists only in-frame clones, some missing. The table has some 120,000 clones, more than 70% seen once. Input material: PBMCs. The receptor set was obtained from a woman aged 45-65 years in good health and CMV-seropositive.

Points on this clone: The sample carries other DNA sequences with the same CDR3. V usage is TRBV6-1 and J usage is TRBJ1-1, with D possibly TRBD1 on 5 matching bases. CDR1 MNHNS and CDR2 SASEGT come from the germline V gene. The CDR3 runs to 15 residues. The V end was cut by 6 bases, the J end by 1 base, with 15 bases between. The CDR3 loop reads CASSHPPTGNTEAFF. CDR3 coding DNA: TGTGCCAGCAGCCACCCCCCTACAGGGAACACTGAAGCTTTCTTT.

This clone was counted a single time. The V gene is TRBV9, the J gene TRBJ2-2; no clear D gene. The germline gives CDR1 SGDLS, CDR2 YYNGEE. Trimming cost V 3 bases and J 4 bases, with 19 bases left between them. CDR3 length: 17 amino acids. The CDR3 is CASSARPPPTGTGELFF. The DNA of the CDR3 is TGTGCCAGCAGCGCGAGACCCCCCCCGACGGGCACCGGGGAGCTGTTTTTT.

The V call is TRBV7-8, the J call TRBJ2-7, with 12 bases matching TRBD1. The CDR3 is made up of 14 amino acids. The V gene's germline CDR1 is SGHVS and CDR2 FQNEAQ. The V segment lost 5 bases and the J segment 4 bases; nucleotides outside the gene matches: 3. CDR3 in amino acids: CASSPGQGAYEQYF. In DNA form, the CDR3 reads TGTGCCAGCAGCCCGGGACAGGGGGCATACGAGCAGTACTTC. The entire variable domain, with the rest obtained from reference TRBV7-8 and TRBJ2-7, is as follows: GAGVSQSPRYKVAKRGQDVALRCDPISGHVSLFWYQQALGQGPEFLTYFQNEAQLDKSGLPSDRFFAERPEGSVSTLKIQRTQQEDSAVYLCASSPGQGAYEQYFGPGTRLTVT.

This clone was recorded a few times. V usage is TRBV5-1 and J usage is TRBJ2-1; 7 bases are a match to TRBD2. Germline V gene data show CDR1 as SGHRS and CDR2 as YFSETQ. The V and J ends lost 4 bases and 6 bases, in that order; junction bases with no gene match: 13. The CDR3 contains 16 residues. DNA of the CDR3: TGCGCCAGCAGCCTTACTACTAGCGCGAGGGTCAATGAGCAGTTCTTC. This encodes CASSLTTSARVNEQFF.

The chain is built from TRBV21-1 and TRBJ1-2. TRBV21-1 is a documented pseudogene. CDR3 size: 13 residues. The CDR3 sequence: CARTRVVGYGYTF. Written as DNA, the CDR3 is TGTGCCAGGACCCGGGTAGTGGGTTATGGCTACACCTTC.

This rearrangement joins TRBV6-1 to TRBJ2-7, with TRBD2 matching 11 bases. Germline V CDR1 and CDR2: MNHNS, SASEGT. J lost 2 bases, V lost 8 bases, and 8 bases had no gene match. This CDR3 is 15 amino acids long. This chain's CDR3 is CASQLAGAAAYEQYF. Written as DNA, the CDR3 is TGTGCCAGCCAACTAGCGGGGGCCGCCGCCTACGAGCAGTACTTC.

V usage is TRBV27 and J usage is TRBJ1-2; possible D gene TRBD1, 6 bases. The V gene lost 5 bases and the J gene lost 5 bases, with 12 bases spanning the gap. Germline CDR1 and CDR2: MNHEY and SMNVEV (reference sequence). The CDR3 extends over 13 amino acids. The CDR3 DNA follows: TGTGCCAGCAGTCCAGGGGACTATTATGGCTACACCTTC. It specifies CASSPGDYYGYTF.

In DNA, the CDR3 is TGTGCCAGCAGCGCTCGAACGGTTGACTATGGCTACACCTTC. Protein sequence: CASSARTVDYGYTF. The genes are TRBV4-2 and TRBJ1-2; no firm D call. Trimming took 5 bases from V and 3 from J, leaving 13 bases between them. CDR1 is LGHNA, CDR2 YNFKEQ, per germline. This CDR3 has 14 amino acids.

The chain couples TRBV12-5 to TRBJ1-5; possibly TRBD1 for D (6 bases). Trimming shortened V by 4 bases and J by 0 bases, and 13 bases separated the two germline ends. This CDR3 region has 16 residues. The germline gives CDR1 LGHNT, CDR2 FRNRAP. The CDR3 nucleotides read TGTGCTAGTGGTTCTGACAGGCCCTATAGCAATCAGCCCCAGCATTTT. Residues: CASGSDRPYSNQPQHF.

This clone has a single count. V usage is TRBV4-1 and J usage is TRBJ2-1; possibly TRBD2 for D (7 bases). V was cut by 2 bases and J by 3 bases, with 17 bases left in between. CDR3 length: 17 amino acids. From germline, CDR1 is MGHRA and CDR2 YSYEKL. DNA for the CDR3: TGCGCCAGCAGCCAATTTCCTCGCGGGGGCCTCTACAATGAGCAGTTCTTC. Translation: CASSQFPRGGLYNEQFF.

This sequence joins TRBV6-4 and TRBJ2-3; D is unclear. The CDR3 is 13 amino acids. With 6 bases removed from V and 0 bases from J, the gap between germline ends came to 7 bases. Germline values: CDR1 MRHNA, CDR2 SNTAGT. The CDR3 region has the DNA TGTGCCAGCAGAGGAGAGAGCACAGATACGCAGTATTTT. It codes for CASRGESTDTQYF.

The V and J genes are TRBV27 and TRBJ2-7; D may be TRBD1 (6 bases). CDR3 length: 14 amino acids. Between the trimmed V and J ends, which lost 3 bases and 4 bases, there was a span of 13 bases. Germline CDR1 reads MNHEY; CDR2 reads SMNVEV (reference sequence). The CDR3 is CASSFHGQLYEQYF. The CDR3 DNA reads TGTGCCAGCAGTTTCCATGGACAGCTTTACGAGCAGTACTTC.

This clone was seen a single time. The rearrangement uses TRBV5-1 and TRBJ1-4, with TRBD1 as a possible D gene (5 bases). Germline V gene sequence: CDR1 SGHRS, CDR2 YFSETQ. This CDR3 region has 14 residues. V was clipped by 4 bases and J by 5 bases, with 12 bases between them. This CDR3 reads CASSPRVGNEKLFF. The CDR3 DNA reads TGCGCCAGCAGCCCCAGGGTGGGCAATGAAAAACTGTTTTTT.

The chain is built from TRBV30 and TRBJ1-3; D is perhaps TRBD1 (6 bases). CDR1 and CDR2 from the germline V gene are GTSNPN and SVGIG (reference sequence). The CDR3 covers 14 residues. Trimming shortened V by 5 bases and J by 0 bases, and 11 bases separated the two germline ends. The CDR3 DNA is TGTGCCTGGGACAGGCCTAGCTCTGGAAACACCATATATTTT. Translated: CAWDRPSSGNTIYF. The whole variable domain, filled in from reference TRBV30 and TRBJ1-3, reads SQTIHQWPATLVQPVGSPLSLECTVEGTSNPNLYWYRQAAGRGLQLLFYSVGIGQISSEVPQNLSASRPQDRQFILSSKKLLLSDSGFYLCAWDRPSSGNTIYFGEGSWLTVV.

The DNA for the CDR3 is TGTGCCAGCAGCCAAAAAGGGACAGGGGGCTTCGGGGAGACCCAGTACTTC. Translating it yields CASSQKGTGGFGETQYF. The J gene is TRBJ2-5, the V gene TRBV4-2; 12 bases are shared with TRBD1. Germline values: CDR1 LGHNA, CDR2 YNFKEQ. The CDR3 runs 17 residues. V gave up 2 bases and J gave up 5 bases; unmatched junction bases: 9.

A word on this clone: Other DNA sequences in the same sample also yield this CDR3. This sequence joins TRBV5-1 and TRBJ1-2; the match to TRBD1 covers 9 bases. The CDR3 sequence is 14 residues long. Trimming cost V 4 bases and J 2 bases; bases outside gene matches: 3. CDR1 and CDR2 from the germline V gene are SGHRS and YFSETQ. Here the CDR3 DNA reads TGCGCCAGCAGCCCCGGACAGGGGAACTATGGCTACACCTTC. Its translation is CASSPGQGNYGYTF. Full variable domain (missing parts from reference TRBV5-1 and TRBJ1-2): KAGVTQTPRYLIKTRGQQVTLSCSPISGHRSVSWYQQTPGQGLQFLFEYFSETQRNKGNFPGRFSGRQFSNSRSEMNVSTLELGDSALYLCASSPGQGNYGYTFGSGTRLTVV.

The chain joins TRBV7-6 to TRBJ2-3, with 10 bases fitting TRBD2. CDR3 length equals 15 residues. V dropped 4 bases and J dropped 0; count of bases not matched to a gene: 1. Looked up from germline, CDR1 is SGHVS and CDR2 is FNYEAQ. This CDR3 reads CASSSSGRSTDTQYF. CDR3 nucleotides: TGTGCCAGCAGCTCTAGCGGGAGAAGCACAGATACGCAGTATTTT.

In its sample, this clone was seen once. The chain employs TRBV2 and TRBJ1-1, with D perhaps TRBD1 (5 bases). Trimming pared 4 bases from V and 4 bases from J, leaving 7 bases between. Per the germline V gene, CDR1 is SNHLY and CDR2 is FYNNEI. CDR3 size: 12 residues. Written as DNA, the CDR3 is TGTGCCAGCAGTGGGGACTTCACTGAAGCTTTCTTT. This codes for CASSGDFTEAFF.

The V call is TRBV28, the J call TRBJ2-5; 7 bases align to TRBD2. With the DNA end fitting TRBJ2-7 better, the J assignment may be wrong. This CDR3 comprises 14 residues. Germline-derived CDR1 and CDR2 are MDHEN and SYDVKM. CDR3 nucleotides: TGTGCCAGCAGATTGCAGGGAGGGACCTACGAGCAGTACTTC. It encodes CASRLQGGTYEQYF.

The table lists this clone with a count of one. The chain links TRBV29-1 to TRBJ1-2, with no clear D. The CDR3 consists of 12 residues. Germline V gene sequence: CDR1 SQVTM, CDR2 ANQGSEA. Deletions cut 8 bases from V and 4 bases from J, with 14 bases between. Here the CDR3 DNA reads TGCAGCTCCCCTTCAGGCCTCTATGGCTACACCTTC. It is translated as CSSPSGLYGYTF.

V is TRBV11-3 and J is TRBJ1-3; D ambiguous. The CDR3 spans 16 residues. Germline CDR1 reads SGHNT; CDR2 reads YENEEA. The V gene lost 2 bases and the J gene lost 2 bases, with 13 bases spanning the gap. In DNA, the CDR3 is TGTGCCAGCAGCTTAAAGGCCTCGAGGGCTGGAAACACCATATATTTT. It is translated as CASSLKASRAGNTIYF.

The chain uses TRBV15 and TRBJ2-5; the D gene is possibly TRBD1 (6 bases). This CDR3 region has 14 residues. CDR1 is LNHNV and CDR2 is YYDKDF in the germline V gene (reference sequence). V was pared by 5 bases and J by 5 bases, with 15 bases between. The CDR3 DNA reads TGTGCCACCAGCGATAACAGGGAAGGCGAGACCCAGTACTTC. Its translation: CATSDNREGETQYF.

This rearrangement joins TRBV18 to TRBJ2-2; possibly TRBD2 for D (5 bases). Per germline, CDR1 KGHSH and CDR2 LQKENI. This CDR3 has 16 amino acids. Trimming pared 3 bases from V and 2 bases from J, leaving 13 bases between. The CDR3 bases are TGTGCCAGCTCACCGTATCGCAGCGGAAACACCGGGGAGCTGTTTTTT. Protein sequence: CASSPYRSGNTGELFF.

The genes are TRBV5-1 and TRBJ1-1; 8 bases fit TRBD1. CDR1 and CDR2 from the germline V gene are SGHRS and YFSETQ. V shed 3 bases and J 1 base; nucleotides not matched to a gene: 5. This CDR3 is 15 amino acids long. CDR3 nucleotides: TGCGCCAGCAGCTACCGGGACAGGACGAACACTGAAGCTTTCTTT. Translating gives CASSYRDRTNTEAFF.

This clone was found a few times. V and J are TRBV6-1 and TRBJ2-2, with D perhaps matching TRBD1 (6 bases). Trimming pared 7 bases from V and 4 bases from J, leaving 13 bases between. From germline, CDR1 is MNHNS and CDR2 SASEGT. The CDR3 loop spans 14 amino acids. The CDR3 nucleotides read TGTGCCAGCAAGGCGACAGGTCGCACCGGGGAGCTGTTTTTT. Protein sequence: CASKATGRTGELFF.

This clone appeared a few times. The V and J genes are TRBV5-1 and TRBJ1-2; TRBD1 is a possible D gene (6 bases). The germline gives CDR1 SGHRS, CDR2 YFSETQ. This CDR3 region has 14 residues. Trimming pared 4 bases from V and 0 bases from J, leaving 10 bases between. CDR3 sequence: CASSPGQPNYGYTF. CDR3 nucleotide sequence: TGCGCCAGCAGCCCGGGACAACCTAACTATGGCTACACCTTC.